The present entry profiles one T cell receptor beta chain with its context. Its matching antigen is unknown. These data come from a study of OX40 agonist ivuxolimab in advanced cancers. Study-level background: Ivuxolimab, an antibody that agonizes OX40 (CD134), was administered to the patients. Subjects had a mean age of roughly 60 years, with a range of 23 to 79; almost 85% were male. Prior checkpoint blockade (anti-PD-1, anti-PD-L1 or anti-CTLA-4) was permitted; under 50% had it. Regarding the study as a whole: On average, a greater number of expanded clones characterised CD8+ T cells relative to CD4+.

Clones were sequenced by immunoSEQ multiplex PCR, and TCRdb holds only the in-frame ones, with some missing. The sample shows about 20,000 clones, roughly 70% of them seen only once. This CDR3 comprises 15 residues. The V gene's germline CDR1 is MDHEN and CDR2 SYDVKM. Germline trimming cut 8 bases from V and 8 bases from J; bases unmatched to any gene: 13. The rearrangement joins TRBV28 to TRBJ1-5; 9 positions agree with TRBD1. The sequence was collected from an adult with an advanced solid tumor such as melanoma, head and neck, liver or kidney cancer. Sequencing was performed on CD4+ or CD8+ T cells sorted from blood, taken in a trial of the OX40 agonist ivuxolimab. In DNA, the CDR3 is TGTGCCAGCTGTGAGGGACAGGGATTGAATAAGCCCCAGCATTTT. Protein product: CASCEGQGLNKPQHF. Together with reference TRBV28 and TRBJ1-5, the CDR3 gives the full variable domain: DVKVTQSSRYLVKRTGEKVFLECVQDMDHENMFWYRQDPGLGLRLIYFSYDVKMKEKGDIPEGYSVSREKKERFSLILESASTNQTSMYLCASCEGQGLNKPQHFGDGTRLSIL.